Each of the 2 T cell receptor beta chains below was sequenced from the same sample in a study of blood T cell repertoires in COVID-19. The assay was immunoSEQ multiplex PCR, and TCRdb's table has in-frame clones only and misses some. The sample lists around 130,000 clones; almost 85% were seen once. The specimen sequenced was peripheral blood. These receptors all stem from a human donor in a cohort sampled during active COVID-19.

The gene calls are TRBV4-2 and TRBJ2-6; 7 nucleotides align to TRBD1. The V gene's germline CDR1 is LGHNA and CDR2 YNFKEQ. With V trimmed by 0 bases and J by 0 bases, 5 bases remained unmatched. The CDR3 contains 18 residues. The CDR3 spells CASSQEGRGYSGANVLTF. The DNA of the CDR3 is TGTGCCAGCAGCCAAGAGGGCAGGGGGTACTCTGGGGCCAACGTCCTGACTTTC.

This chain joins TRBV9 and TRBJ2-5; the match to TRBD1 covers 7 bases. The V and J ends lost 0 bases and 4 bases, in that order; junction bases with no gene match: 9. Per the germline V gene, CDR1 is SGDLS and CDR2 is YYNGEE. This CDR3 has 16 residues. CDR3 loop: CASSVAPTGAGETQYF. Written as DNA, the CDR3 is TGTGCCAGCAGCGTAGCCCCCACAGGGGCGGGAGAGACCCAGTACTTC.